This T cell receptor (beta chain) originates from a study of response to subunit inactivated influenza vaccine. Findings of the study overall: It was the authors' suggestion that each seasonal influenza vaccination recruits few new T cells.

In the case of this clonotype: Its cognate antigen is unknown.

V was clipped by 5 bases and J by 1 base, with 11 bases between them. The CDR3 is made up of 14 amino acids. Germline V gene data show CDR1 as DFQATT and CDR2 as SNEGSKA (reference sequence). TCRdb redid the calling of the RT-PCR reads with MiXCR, one entry per CDR3 protein. The sample lists 650,000 to 800,000 distinct CDR3 sequences, approximately 15% occurring once. The chain links TRBV20-1 to TRBJ2-2; D remains ambiguous. The specimen comprised PBMCs from blood, sampled roughly 2 weeks before vaccination. This receptor was obtained from a man aged 50-59 years who received an inactivated influenza vaccine. The CDR3 sequence: CSAQKDRNTGELFF. For the CDR3, the DNA is TGCAGTGCTCAAAAGGACCGGAACACCGGGGAGCTGTTTTTT.